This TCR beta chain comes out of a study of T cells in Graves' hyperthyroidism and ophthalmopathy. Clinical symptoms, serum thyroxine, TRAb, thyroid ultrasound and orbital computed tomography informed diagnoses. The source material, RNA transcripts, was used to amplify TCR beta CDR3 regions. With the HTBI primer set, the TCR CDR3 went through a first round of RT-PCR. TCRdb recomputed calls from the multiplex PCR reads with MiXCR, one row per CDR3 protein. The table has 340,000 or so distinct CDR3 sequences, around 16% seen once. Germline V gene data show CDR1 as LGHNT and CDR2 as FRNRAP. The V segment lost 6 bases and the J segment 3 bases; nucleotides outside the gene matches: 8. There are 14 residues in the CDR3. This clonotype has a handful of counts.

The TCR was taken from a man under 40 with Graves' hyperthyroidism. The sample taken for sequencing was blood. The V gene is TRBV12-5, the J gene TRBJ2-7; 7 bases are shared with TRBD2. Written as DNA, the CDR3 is TGTGCTAGTGGATATAGCGGGCCCATCTACGAGCAGTACTTC. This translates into CASGYSGPIYEQYF.